Sequencing of this TCR beta chain was carried out in a study of cytomegalovirus exposure and HLA in healthy donors. Study findings and constraints: An analysis that came later showed most CMV-associated TCR beta chains appearing HLA-restricted. Another analysis was done later, and it associated 16,951 TCR beta sequences with HLA alleles at 0.05 false discovery rate.

Healthy bone marrow donors supplied every sample. This CDR3 contains 16 residues. Trimming pared 4 bases from V and 3 bases from J, leaving 16 bases between. The germline gives CDR1 MGHDK, CDR2 SYGVNS. Primers for the PCR totalled 60 Vbeta and 13 Jbeta. Some clones are missing from TCRdb's copy, which holds only in-frame ones; the method was immunoSEQ multiplex PCR. The sample holds about 140,000 clones, roughly 77% seen once. Notes on this clone: What it binds is not known.

Sample: PBMCs. V usage is TRBV25-1 and J usage is TRBJ1-3; D may be TRBD1 (5 bases). The sequence derives from a middle-aged man in good health and CMV-seronegative. The DNA for the CDR3 is TGTGCCAGCAGTGGCGGATCCGGGGGGGATGGAAACACCATATATTTT. This gives the protein CASSGGSGGDGNTIYF. Combining the CDR3 with reference TRBV25-1 and TRBJ1-3 gives the whole variable domain EADIYQTPRYLVIGTGKKITLECSQTMGHDKMYWYQQDPGMELHLIHYSYGVNSTEKGDLSSESTVSRIRTEHFPLTLESARPSHTSQYLCASSGGSGGDGNTIYFGEGSWLTVV.